This TCR beta chain was sequenced during a study of cytotoxic CD8 clonotypes in ibrutinib-treated CLL listed by TCRdb under 2021. Broadly, across the study: The cohort was composed of around twelve relapsed/refractory and around 15 treatment-naive patients; IGHV unmutated status was identified in approximately 17 patients. Partial responses were observed in approximately 24 patients and complete responses in 2; after a median follow-up of 68 months, remission was maintained in 14 patients and progression was observed in some 12. The response samples were drawn at a median of roughly twelve months into treatment, with a range of roughly 6 to 40 months. On average, each sample yielded 255,043 productive templates and around 98,000 productive rearrangements. Longitudinal samples were available for about 30% of the roughly 90 trial participants. Cryopreserved peripheral blood mononuclear cells were obtained before treatment, at response, and at either sustained remission or disease progression. All remission and progressive disease samples were collected while patients were still receiving ibrutinib.

The CDR3, cysteine through phenylalanine, is 15 amino acids long. Solely the CDR3 DNA is kept, with 45 bases framed from the first base. Trimming removed 5 bases from V and 7 bases from J, leaving 21 bases between the germline ends. Taken from the germline V gene, the CDR1 and CDR2 loops are SGHDT and YYEEEE. The time point label of this sample denotes: progressive disease on ibrutinib. For TCR beta library preparation, roughly 1.8 micrograms of genomic DNA was extracted from cryopreserved PBMCs. Longitudinal blood samples from CLL patients on ibrutinib monotherapy underwent high-throughput TCR beta sequencing. The patients took part in an open-label, single-center phase 2 trial of ibrutinib monotherapy. Worth noting for this clone: The antigen this receptor binds is unknown. Per-base qualities were not stored, and no clone one base away is much larger.

Study-wide findings and limitations: Public clonotypes were rare and either contracted or stayed stable during treatment, and the rise in clonality at ibrutinib response reflected the expansion of private clonotypes. Baseline clonality exceeded that of age-matched healthy donors and correlated strongly with circulating CD8+ T-cell counts. An increase in clonality was observed at ibrutinib response, with clonality remaining stable during sustained remission and falling back toward baseline at progression. Sampling times were not matched between patients in sustained remission and patients whose disease was progressing, and lymph node repertoires were not examined.

On a MiSeq, deep resolution sequencing aimed for a depth between 1 in 1 million and 1 in 200,000 T cells, with each clonotype covered 10x on average. The immunoSEQ hsTCRB Kit was used to generate the TCR beta libraries. As for the original processing: The data were analyzed with ImmunoSEQ Analyzer and ImmunoSEQ Data Assistant, and V, D and J gene assignments followed IMGT definitions. Clonality was computed as one minus normalized Shannon entropy of productive rearrangement frequencies, ranging from 0 to 1. Only overrepresented clonotypes making up at least 0.05% of the repertoire of each patient were included in the public clonotype analysis. Around 14 repertoires from age-matched healthy donors, obtained from immuneACCESS, served as clonality controls. The clones in this table, taken by TCRdb from immuneACCESS, are in-frame only. Not every clone is retained; where verified, under half of the shortfall comes from an unresolved V gene, and the cause of the rest is unknown. V and J calls and clone size follow that table, whereas D and trimming were derived from the DNA. Counted in this sample were some 170,000 clones; roughly 90% of them appeared once. Clones ranked in the top ten supply about 3% of the sample.

Rearrangement joined TRBV5-6 to TRBJ1-2; the D gene is possibly TRBD1, with 5 bases matching. This receptor was taken from a human donor with chronic lymphocytic leukemia. The sample was PBMCs, taken at disease progression, from a patient treated with ibrutinib. The CDR3 protein is CASRVGVGNRFGYTF. The nucleotide sequence reads TGTGCCAGCAGAGTAGGGGTGGGGAACAGGTTTGGCTACACCTTC. Beyond the CDR3, the reference TRBV5-6 and TRBJ1-2 genes provide the residues; the full variable domain reads: DAGVTQSPTHLIKTRGQQVTLRCSPKSGHDTVSWYQQALGQGPQFIFQYYEEEERQRGNFPDRFSGHQFPNYSSELNVNALLLGDSALYLCASRVGVGNRFGYTFGSGTRLTVV.